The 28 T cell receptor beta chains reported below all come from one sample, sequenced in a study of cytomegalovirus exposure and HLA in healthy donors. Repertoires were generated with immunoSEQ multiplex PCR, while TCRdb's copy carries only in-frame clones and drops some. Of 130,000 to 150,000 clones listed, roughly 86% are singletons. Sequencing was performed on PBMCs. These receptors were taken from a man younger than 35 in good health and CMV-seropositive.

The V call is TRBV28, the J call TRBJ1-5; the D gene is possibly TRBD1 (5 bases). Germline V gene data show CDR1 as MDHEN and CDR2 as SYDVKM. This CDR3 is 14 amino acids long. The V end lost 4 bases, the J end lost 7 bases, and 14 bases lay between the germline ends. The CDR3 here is CASSSRRGWQPQHF. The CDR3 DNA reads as TGTGCCAGCAGTTCTCGGAGGGGATGGCAGCCCCAGCATTTT.

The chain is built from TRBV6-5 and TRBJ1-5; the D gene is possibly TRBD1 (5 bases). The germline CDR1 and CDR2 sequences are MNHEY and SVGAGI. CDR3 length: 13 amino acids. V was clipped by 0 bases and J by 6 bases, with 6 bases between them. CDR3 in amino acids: CASSYSGLQPQHF. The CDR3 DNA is TGTGCCAGCAGTTACTCGGGGCTTCAGCCCCAGCATTTT.

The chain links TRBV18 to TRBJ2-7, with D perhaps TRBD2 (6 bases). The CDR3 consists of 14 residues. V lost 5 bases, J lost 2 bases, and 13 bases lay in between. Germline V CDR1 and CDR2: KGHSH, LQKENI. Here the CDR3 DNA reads TGTGCCAGCTCAAGGGACTTGAAGGCCTACGAGCAGTACTTC. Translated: CASSRDLKAYEQYF.

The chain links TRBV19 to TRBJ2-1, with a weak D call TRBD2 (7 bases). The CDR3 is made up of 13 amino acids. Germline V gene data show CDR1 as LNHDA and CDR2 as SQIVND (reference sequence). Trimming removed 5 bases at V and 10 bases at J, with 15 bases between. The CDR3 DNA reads TGTGCCAGTAGTTCATACAGGGAGGGCGAGCAGTTCTTC. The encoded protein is CASSSYREGEQFF.

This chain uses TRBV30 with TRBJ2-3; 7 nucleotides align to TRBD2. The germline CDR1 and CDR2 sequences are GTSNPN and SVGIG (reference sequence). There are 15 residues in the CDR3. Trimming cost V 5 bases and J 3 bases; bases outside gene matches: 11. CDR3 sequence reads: CAWELTGGSTDTQYF. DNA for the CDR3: TGTGCCTGGGAACTTACGGGGGGTTCGACAGATACGCAGTATTTT.

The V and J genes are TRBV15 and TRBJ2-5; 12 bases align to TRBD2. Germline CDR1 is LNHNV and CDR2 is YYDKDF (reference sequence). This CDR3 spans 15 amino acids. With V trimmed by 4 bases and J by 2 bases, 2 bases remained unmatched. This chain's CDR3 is CATSIGTSGQETQYF. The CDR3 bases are TGTGCCACCAGCATTGGGACTAGCGGGCAAGAGACCCAGTACTTC.

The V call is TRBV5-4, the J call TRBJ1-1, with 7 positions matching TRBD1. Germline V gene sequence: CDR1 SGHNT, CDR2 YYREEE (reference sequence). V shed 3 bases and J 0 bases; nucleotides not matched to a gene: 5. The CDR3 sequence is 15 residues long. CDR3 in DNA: TGTGCCAGCAGCTCTCGACAGGGCCTGAACACTGAAGCTTTCTTT. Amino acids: CASSSRQGLNTEAFF. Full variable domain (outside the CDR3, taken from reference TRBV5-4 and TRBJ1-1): ETGVTQSPTHLIKTRGQQVTLRCSSQSGHNTVSWYQQALGQGPQFIFQYYREEENGRGNFPPRFSGLQFPNYSSELNVNALELDDSALYLCASSSRQGLNTEAFFGQGTRLTVV.

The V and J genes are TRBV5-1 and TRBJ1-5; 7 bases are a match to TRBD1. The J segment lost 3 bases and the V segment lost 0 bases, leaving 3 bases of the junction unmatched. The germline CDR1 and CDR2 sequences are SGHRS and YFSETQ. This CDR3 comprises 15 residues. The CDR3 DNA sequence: TGCGCCAGCAGCTTGGGACAGGGCCTCAATCAGCCCCAGCATTTT. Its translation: CASSLGQGLNQPQHF.

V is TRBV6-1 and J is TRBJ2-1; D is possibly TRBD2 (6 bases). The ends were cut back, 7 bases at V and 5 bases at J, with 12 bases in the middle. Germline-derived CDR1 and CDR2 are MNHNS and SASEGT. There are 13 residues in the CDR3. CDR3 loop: CASKPSVNNEQFF. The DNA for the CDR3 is TGTGCCAGCAAACCTAGCGTTAACAATGAGCAGTTCTTC.

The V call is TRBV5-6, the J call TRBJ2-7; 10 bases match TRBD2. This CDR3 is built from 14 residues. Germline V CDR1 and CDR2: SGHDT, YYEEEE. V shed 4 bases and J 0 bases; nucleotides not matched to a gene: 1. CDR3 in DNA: TGTGCCAGCAGCCCTAGCGGGAGCTCCTACGAGCAGTACTTC. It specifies CASSPSGSSYEQYF.

The CDR3 reads CATAQGLLLPEAFF. The CDR3 region has the DNA TGCGCCACCGCACAGGGCCTCCTCCTTCCTGAAGCTTTCTTT. The chain uses TRBV10-2 and TRBJ1-1, with D possibly TRBD1 on 6 matching bases. Germline lookup yields CDR1 WSHSY and CDR2 SAAADI. Deletions cut 10 bases from V and 6 bases from J, with 21 bases between. This CDR3 has 14 amino acids.

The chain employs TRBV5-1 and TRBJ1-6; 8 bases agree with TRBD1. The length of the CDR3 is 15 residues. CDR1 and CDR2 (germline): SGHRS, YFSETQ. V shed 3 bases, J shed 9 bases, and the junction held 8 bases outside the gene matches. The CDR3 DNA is TGCGCCAGCAGCTCCCCAGACAGGGGAGGTTCACCCCTCCACTTT. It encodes CASSSPDRGGSPLHF.

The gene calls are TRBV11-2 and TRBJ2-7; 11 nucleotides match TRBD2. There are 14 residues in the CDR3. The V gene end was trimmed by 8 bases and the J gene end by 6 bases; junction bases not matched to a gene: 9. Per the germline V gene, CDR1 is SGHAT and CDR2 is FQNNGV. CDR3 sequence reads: CASSGLAGGGEQYF. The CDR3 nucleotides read TGTGCCAGCTCGGGGCTAGCGGGAGGAGGCGAGCAGTACTTC.

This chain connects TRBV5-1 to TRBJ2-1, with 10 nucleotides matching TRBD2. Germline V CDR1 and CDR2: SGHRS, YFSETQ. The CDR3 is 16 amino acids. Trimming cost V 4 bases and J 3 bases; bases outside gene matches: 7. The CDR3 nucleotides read TGCGCCAGCAGCCGCCAAATAGCGGGAGGCTACAATGAGCAGTTCTTC. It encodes CASSRQIAGGYNEQFF.

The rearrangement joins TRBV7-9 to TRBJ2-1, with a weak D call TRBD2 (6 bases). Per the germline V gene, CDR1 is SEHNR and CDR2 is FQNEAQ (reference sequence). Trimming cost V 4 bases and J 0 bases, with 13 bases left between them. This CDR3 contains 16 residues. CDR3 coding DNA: TGTGCCAGCAGCTGGAGCGGAGGGGTCTCCTACAATGAGCAGTTCTTC. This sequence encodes CASSWSGGVSYNEQFF. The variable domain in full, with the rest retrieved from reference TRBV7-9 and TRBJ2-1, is DTGVSQNPRHKITKRGQNVTFRCDPISEHNRLYWYRQTLGQGPEFLTYFQNEAQLEKSRLLSDRFSAERPKGSFSTLEIQRTEQGDSAMYLCASSWSGGVSYNEQFFGPGTRLTVL.

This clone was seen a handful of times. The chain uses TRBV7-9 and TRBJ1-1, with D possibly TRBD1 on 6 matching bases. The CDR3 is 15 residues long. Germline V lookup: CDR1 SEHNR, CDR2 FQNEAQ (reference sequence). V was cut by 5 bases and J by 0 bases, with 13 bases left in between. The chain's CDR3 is CASSLRTDMNTEAFF. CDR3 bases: TGTGCCAGCAGCCTTCGGACAGACATGAACACTGAAGCTTTCTTT.

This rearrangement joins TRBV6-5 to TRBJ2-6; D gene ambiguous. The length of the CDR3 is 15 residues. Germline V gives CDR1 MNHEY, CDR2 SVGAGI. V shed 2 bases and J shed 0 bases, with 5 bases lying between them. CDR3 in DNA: TGTGCCAGCAGTTACCTACTCTCTGGGGCCAACGTCCTGACTTTC. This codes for CASSYLLSGANVLTF.

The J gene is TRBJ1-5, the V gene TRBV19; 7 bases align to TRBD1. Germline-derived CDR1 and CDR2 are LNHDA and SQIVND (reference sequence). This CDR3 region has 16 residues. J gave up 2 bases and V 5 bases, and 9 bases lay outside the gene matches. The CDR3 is CASSALKGAGNQPQHF. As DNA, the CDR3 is TGTGCCAGTAGTGCCCTGAAGGGGGCAGGCAATCAGCCCCAGCATTTT.

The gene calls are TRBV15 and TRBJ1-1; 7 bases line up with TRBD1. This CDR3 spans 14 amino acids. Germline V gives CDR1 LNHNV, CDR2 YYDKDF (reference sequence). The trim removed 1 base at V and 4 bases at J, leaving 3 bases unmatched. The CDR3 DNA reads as TGTGCCACCAGCAGAGCCTCAGGGGGCACTGAAGCTTTCTTT. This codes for CATSRASGGTEAFF.

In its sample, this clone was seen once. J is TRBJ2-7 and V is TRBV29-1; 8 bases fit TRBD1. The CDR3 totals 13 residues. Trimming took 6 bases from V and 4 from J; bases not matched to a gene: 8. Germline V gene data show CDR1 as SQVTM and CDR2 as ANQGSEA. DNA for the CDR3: TGCAGCGTCTCCCAGGGGGCGATGTACGAGCAGTACTTC. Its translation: CSVSQGAMYEQYF.

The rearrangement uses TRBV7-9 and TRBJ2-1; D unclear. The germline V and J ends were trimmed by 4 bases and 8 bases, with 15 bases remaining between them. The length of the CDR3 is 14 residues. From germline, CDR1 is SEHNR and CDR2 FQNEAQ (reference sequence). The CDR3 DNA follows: TGTGCCAGCAGCTCTAGTGGCTCCTGGGATGAGCAGTTCTTC. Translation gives CASSSSGSWDEQFF.

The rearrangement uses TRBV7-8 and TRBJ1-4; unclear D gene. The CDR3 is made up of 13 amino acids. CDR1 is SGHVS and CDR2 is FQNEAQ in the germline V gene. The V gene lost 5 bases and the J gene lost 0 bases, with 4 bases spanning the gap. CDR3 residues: CASSLATNEKLFF. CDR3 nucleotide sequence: TGTGCCAGCAGCCTTGCAACTAATGAAAAACTGTTTTTT.

CDR3 in DNA: TGTGCCAGCAGCTTTCGGAGATCCGATACGCAGTATTTT. Translation: CASSFRRSDTQYF. The V gene is TRBV9, the J gene TRBJ2-3; D unclear. V lost 4 bases and J lost 6, with 12 bases in between. The CDR3 is 13 amino acids. The germline CDR1 and CDR2 sequences are SGDLS and YYNGEE.

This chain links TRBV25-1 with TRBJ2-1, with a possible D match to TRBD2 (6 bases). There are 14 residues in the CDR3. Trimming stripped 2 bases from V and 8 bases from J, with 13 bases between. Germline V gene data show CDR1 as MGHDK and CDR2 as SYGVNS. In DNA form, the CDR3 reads TGTGCCAGCAGTGAAAGTAAGCGGGTAGATGAGCAGTTCTTC. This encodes CASSESKRVDEQFF.

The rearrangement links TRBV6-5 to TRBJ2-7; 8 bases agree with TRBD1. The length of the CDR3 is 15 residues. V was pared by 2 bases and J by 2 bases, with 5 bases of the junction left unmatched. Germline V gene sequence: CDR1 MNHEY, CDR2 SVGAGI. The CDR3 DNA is TGTGCCAGCAGTTACGCAGGGGGCCCCCCCTACGAGCAGTACTTC. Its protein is CASSYAGGPPYEQYF.

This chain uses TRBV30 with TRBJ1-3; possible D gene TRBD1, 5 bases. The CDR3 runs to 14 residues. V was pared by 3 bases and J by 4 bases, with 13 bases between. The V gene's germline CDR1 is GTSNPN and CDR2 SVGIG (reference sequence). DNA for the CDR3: TGTGCCTGGAGCGGGGCCGGGGGAGGAAACACCATATATTTT. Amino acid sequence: CAWSGAGGGNTIYF.

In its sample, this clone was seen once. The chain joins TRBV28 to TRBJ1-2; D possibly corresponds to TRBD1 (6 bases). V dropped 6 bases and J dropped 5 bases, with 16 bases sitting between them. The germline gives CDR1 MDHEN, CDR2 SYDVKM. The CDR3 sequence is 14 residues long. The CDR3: CASSGGGPGYGYTF. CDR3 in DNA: TGTGCCAGCAGCGGGGGGGGGCCCGGGTATGGCTACACCTTC.

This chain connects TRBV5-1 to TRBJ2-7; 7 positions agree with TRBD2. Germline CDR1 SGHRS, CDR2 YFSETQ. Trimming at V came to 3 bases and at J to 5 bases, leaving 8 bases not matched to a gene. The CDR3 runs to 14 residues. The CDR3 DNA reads TGCGCCAGCAGCTCTGGGGGGGAGGCCAACGAGCAGTACTTC. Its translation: CASSSGGEANEQYF.